This is a list of T cell receptor beta chains from one sample in a study of blood T cells in healthy people across ages. TCRdb re-derived calls from the 5' RACE reads in MiXCR, one entry per CDR3 protein. The sample shows 1.5 million to 2 million distinct CDR3 sequences, around 50% of them seen only once. The sequencing sample was made of blood. Receptor source: a woman in her thirties or forties in good health. Each CDR3 is given with its conserved first and last residue. Each record gives: D gene, V gene, J gene, clone size, CDR3 protein, CDR3 DNA. D genes are given only for firm matches. Size is omitted from some rows. Given values are once, few, many or a class for expanded clones.

>-|TRBV7-6|TRBJ2-1|many
CASSLGGGGGGKQFF
TGTGCCAGCAGCTTAGGGGGAGGAGGTGGGGGGAAGCAGTTCTTC
>-|TRBV27|TRBJ1-2|few
CASSMDSPNYGYTF
TGTGCCAGCAGTATGGACAGTCCTAACTATGGCTACACCTTC
>-|TRBV6-5|TRBJ1-1|-
CASSPGEMMNTEAFF
TGTGCCAGCAGTCCGGGGGAGATGATGAACACTGAAGCTTTCTTT
>TRBD1|TRBV11-2|TRBJ2-1|-
CASSILPGQGEDEQFF
TGTGCCAGCAGCATACTCCCGGGACAGGGGGAGGATGAGCAGTTCTTC
>-|TRBV10-3|TRBJ2-5|-
CAISETPEQMARGEETQYF
TGTGCCATCAGTGAAACCCCGGAACAGATGGCGAGGGGTGAAGAGACCCAGTACTTC
>TRBD2|TRBV29-1|TRBJ2-5|-
CSAILGGYETQYF
TGCAGCGCGATATTGGGGGGGTACGAGACCCAGTACTTC
>-|TRBV14|TRBJ2-1|few
CASSPPTSVTGGSYNEQFF
TGTGCCAGCAGCCCACCGACATCAGTAACAGGAGGGTCCTACAATGAGCAGTTCTTC
>TRBD1|TRBV5-1|TRBJ2-6|-
CASSLGSGGYGANVLTF
TGCGCCAGCAGCTTGGGGTCAGGGGGATATGGGGCCAACGTCCTGACTTTC
>-|TRBV28|TRBJ1-1|-
CASSLPGVDTEAFF
TGTGCCAGCAGTTTACCAGGGGTTGACACTGAAGCTTTCTTT
>TRBD2|TRBV2|TRBJ2-1|few
CASGRGGAYNEQFF
TGTGCCAGCGGCCGGGGGGGGGCCTACAATGAGCAGTTCTTC
>-|TRBV6-2/TRBV6-3|TRBJ2-3|-
CASNYGGPSTDTQYF
TGTGCCAGCAATTATGGCGGACCTAGCACAGATACGCAGTATTTT
>-|TRBV6-5|TRBJ2-7|-
CASGLWAQYF
TGTGCCAGCGGCCTCTGGGCCCAGTACTTC
>TRBD1|TRBV4-2|TRBJ2-7|few
CASSQENRGYVYEQYF
TGTGCCAGCAGCCAAGAAAACAGGGGATACGTCTACGAGCAGTACTTC
>-|TRBV13|TRBJ2-1|few
CASSFMGNEQFF
TGTGCCAGCAGCTTCATGGGTAATGAGCAGTTCTTC
>TRBD1|TRBV3-1|TRBJ2-2|-
CASSPLTGPGGTGELFF
TGTGCCAGCAGCCCCCTGACAGGGCCTGGTGGCACCGGGGAGCTGTTTTTT
>-|TRBV27|TRBJ2-3|-
CASSLKKSSTDTQYF
TGTGCCAGCAGTTTGAAGAAATCTAGCACAGATACGCAGTATTTT
>-|TRBV7-2|TRBJ2-7|few
CASSFVWGPYEQYF
TGTGCCAGCAGCTTCGTCTGGGGACCCTACGAGCAGTACTTC
>TRBD1|TRBV4-3|TRBJ2-7|-
CASSQEGLGDRATYEQYF
TGCGCCAGCAGCCAAGAGGGGTTGGGTGACAGGGCAACCTACGAGCAGTACTTC
>TRBD1|TRBV20-1|TRBJ2-1|-
CSARMFDREVYNEQFF
TGCAGTGCTAGAATGTTCGACAGGGAAGTCTACAATGAGCAGTTCTTC
>TRBD1|TRBV20-1|TRBJ1-2|-
CSARPSGGARGYTF
TGCAGTGCTAGGCCTTCAGGGGGCGCAAGGGGCTACACCTTC
>TRBD1|TRBV12-3/TRBV12-4|TRBJ1-4|once
CASNSLGTGNEKLFF
TGTGCCAGCAACTCTCTTGGGACAGGGAATGAAAAACTGTTTTTT
>-|TRBV12-3/TRBV12-4|TRBJ2-7|-
CASSLQGSGAYEQYF
TGTGCCAGCAGTTTACAGGGCAGCGGAGCCTACGAGCAGTACTTC